These 16 T cell receptor beta chains share one sample of origin, sequenced in a study of cytomegalovirus exposure and HLA in healthy donors. 13 Jbeta primers and 60 Vbeta primers were used for the PCR. The protocol was immunoSEQ multiplex PCR, while the TCRdb copy is restricted to in-frame clones and leaves out a portion. The sample has more than 95,000 clones, roughly three quarters seen once. Source material: PBMCs. These receptors all come from a woman in her twenties or thirties in good health and CMV-seronegative.

The chain employs TRBV11-2 and TRBJ2-5; perhaps TRBD1 as D (6 bases). Germline CDR1 is SGHAT and CDR2 is FQNNGV. V lost 5 bases to trimming and J lost 4 bases, with 14 bases between them. The CDR3 is made up of 14 amino acids. CDR3 loop: CASSLTGIGETQYF. The DNA of the CDR3 is TGTGCCAGCAGCCTAACAGGGATAGGAGAGACCCAGTACTTC.

This chain joins TRBV6-6 and TRBJ1-4; D is unresolved. The germline V and J ends were trimmed by 4 bases and 8 bases, with 20 bases remaining between them. The CDR3 totals 16 residues. Looked up from germline, CDR1 is MNHNY and CDR2 is SVGAGI (reference sequence). The CDR3 DNA sequence: TGTGCCAGCAGTTCCCATGCCCTTTCCTCCGGGGAAAAACTGTTTTTT. Encoded protein: CASSSHALSSGEKLFF.

The chain carries TRBV29-1 and TRBJ2-3; 8 nucleotides align to TRBD2. CDR3 length: 16 amino acids. After removal of 4 bases from V and 3 bases from J, the junction contained 12 bases not matched to a gene. The germline CDR1 and CDR2 sequences are SQVTM and ANQGSEA. CDR3 amino acids: CSVVSGSYAGTDTQYF. CDR3 coding DNA: TGCAGCGTTGTAAGCGGGAGTTACGCCGGGACAGATACGCAGTATTTT.

The J gene is TRBJ1-1, the V gene TRBV6-1; the D is unclear. V lost 2 bases, J lost 5 bases, and 9 bases lay in between. Germline V gene sequence: CDR1 MNHNS, CDR2 SASEGT. The length of the CDR3 is 13 residues. CDR3 region: CASSELISTEAFF. Written as DNA, the CDR3 is TGTGCCAGCAGTGAATTAATATCGACTGAAGCTTTCTTT.

This chain links TRBV4-3 with TRBJ2-1, with 9 bases that match TRBD2. The CDR3 sequence is 17 residues long. CDR1 is LGHNA, CDR2 YSLEER, per germline. V lost 4 bases to trimming and J lost 6 bases; unmatched junction nucleotides: 13. DNA of the CDR3: TGCGCCAGCAGCCGGGGGGGTAGGGCGGGGGGGATCAATGAGCAGTTCTTC. Residues: CASSRGGRAGGINEQFF.

The chain uses TRBV30 and TRBJ1-2, with 10 bases that match TRBD1. This CDR3 region has 14 residues. V lost 5 bases to trimming and J lost 5 bases; unmatched junction nucleotides: 8. From germline, CDR1 is GTSNPN and CDR2 SVGIG (reference sequence). Written as DNA, the CDR3 is TGTGCCTGGTCCGGGACAGGGGACCTATATGGCTACACCTTC. Its protein product is CAWSGTGDLYGYTF.

The V call is TRBV7-9, the J call TRBJ1-2; tentative D call: TRBD1 (5 bases). The CDR3 sequence is 15 residues long. CDR1 is SEHNR and CDR2 is FQNEAQ in the germline V gene (reference sequence). V lost 4 bases and J lost 5, with 17 bases in between. The CDR3 sequence: CASSSDSPWGYGYTF. The CDR3 DNA follows: TGTGCCAGCAGCTCTGACAGTCCCTGGGGATATGGCTACACCTTC. Full variable domain (remainder filled in from reference TRBV7-9 and TRBJ1-2): DTGVSQNPRHKITKRGQNVTFRCDPISEHNRLYWYRQTLGQGPEFLTYFQNEAQLEKSRLLSDRFSAERPKGSFSTLEIQRTEQGDSAMYLCASSSDSPWGYGYTFGSGTRLTVV.

The rearrangement links TRBV5-1 to TRBJ2-1; 10 bases are shared with TRBD1. This CDR3 is built from 15 residues. V lost 6 bases, J lost 0 bases, and 3 bases stayed unmatched. Germline CDR1 and CDR2: SGHRS and YFSETQ. The CDR3 bases are TGCGCCAGCATGGGACAGGGGTCCTCCTACAATGAGCAGTTCTTC. The encoded protein is CASMGQGSSYNEQFF.

With regard to this clone: A junction boundary mismatches the germline segment, possibly from a read error. The chain couples TRBV7-7 to TRBJ2-7; TRBD1 agrees at 9 bases. Germline lookup yields CDR1 SSHAT and CDR2 FNYEAQ (reference sequence). The CDR3 has 17 amino acids. CDR3 sequence (DNA): TGTGCTAGCAGCTTCGCCGGCGCCGGGACAGGGCCACTCGAGCAGTACTTC. Translating gives CASSFAGAGTGPLEQYF.

The table lists this clone with a few counts. The rearrangement uses TRBV11-1 and TRBJ2-4, with 9 bases matching TRBD2. Unmatched junction bases numbered 11, after V lost 5 bases and J lost 9 bases. Germline loops: CDR1 SGHAT, CDR2 FQDESV (reference sequence). The CDR3 totals 15 residues. The CDR3 loop is CASSAREGGVAIQYF. The DNA for the CDR3 is TGTGCCAGCAGCGCGCGGGAGGGAGGGGTGGCCATTCAGTACTTC. Using reference TRBV11-1 and TRBJ2-4 for the parts outside the CDR3, the full variable domain is EAEVAQSPRYKITEKSQAVAFWCDPISGHATLYWYRQILGQGPELLVQFQDESVVDDSQLPKDRFSAERLKGVDSTLKIQPAELGDSAMYLCASSAREGGVAIQYFGAGTRLSVL.

The chain employs TRBV25-1 and TRBJ2-1; no clear D gene. The CDR3 is made up of 11 amino acids. Germline-derived CDR1 and CDR2 are MGHDK and SYGVNS. V was cut by 5 bases and J by 4 bases, with 3 bases left in between. Here the CDR3 DNA reads TGTGCCAGCAGTTCGTACAATGAGCAGTTCTTC. Amino acids: CASSSYNEQFF.

A remark on this clone: Germline and junction disagree at one end, which may indicate a read error. V usage is TRBV7-7 and J usage is TRBJ2-2; TRBD2 agrees at 7 bases. The CDR3 extends over 17 amino acids. The germline V gene encodes CDR1 SSHAT and CDR2 FNYEAQ (reference sequence). The chain's CDR3 is CASSSPPYGGSTGELFF. CDR3 sequence (DNA): TGTGCTAGCAGCTCCCCACCCTACGGGGGGTCCACCGGGGAGCTGTTTTTT.

This rearrangement joins TRBV10-3 to TRBJ1-1; D is possibly TRBD1 (6 bases). Germline-derived CDR1 and CDR2 are ENHRY and SYGVKD. The CDR3 length is 15 residues. With 0 bases removed from V and 1 base from J, the gap between germline ends came to 9 bases. CDR3 nucleotides: TGTGCCATCAGTGAGTCGCAGGGGCGGAACACTGAAGCTTTCTTT. Encoded protein: CAISESQGRNTEAFF.

The chain joins TRBV28 to TRBJ2-1; TRBD2 agrees at 8 bases. With V trimmed by 6 bases and J by 4 bases, 11 bases remained unmatched. CDR3 length equals 16 residues. Per germline, CDR1 MDHEN and CDR2 SYDVKM. The chain's CDR3 is CASSPSLAGGYNEQFF. The DNA of the CDR3 is TGTGCCAGCAGCCCCTCCCTAGCGGGTGGTTACAATGAGCAGTTCTTC.

There are a few counts of this clone. The rearrangement joins TRBV6-6 to TRBJ2-5; 11 positions agree with TRBD2. This CDR3 is built from 14 residues. Germline V gives CDR1 MNHNY, CDR2 SVGAGI (reference sequence). Trimming removed 6 bases from V and 7 bases from J; junction bases left unmatched: 7. The CDR3 nucleotides are TGTGCCAGCAGAACAGTAGCGGGAGGGGTGACCCAGTACTTC. The encoded protein is CASRTVAGGVTQYF.

This rearrangement joins TRBV4-2 to TRBJ2-5; 8 positions agree with TRBD2. Losses at the gene ends were 1 base for V and 5 bases for J; bases not matched to a gene: 15. The CDR3 contains 18 residues. Germline V gives CDR1 LGHNA, CDR2 YNFKEQ. The DNA of the CDR3 is TGTGCCAGCAGCCAAGGTATAGGTTCGCGGGAGGCGGGGGAGACCCAGTACTTC. It translates to CASSQGIGSREAGETQYF.